Here is one TCR beta chain with its context. Its antigen remains unidentified. This sample stems from a study of T cell responses to AZD1222 COVID-19 vaccine. Study at large: Combined were second doses at about 4 or about 12 weeks. Regarding the study as a whole: Spike regions recognized by vaccine-associated CD4 TCRs spanned the protein, led by 160-218 and 743-854. Researchers took repertoire samples only after the peak T cell response had come. When two AZD1222 doses had been given, Spike-specific TCR breadth and depth rose.

CDR3 length: 15 amino acids. Per the germline V gene, CDR1 is MGHRA and CDR2 is YSYEKL. V shed 4 bases, J shed 8 bases, and the junction held 8 bases outside the gene matches. Clones were sequenced by immunoSEQ multiplex PCR, and TCRdb holds only the in-frame ones, with some missing. The profile covers approximately 82,000 clones, with 85% appearing a single time and 10% to 15% taken by the ten largest. This chain uses TRBV4-1 with TRBJ2-1, with 10 bases that match TRBD1. The clonotype originates from an adult in good health. Sequences were derived from peripheral blood, sampled on day 0 of AZD1222 vaccination. CDR3 sequence reads: CASSPRDRGRDEQFF. Written as DNA, the CDR3 is TGCGCCAGCAGCCCTCGGGACAGGGGAAGGGATGAGCAGTTCTTC.